Presented here are 18 T cell receptor beta chains from one specimen sequenced in a study of OX40 agonist ivuxolimab in advanced cancers. Only in-frame clones appear in the TCRdb table, and some are missing; sequencing was by immunoSEQ multiplex PCR. The sample shows just under 85,000 clones, approximately 80% of them seen only once. The input for sequencing was CD4+ or CD8+ T cells sorted from blood, taken in a trial of the OX40 agonist ivuxolimab. The receptors originated from an adult with an advanced solid tumor such as melanoma, head and neck, liver or kidney cancer.

The chain links TRBV12-5 to TRBJ2-3; TRBD1 matches 7 bases. The CDR3 runs to 18 residues. Germline loops: CDR1 LGHNT, CDR2 FRNRAP. With V trimmed by 2 bases and J by 2 bases, 13 bases remained unmatched. The CDR3 nucleotides read TGTGCTAGTGGTTTGACCCCGGACAGGCAAAATTACACAGATACGCAGTATTTT. Residues: CASGLTPDRQNYTDTQYF.

The CDR3 DNA sequence: TGTGCCAGCAGCTTTTGGACAGGGAAAAATAGCCAGCCCCAGCATTTT. It encodes CASSFWTGKNSQPQHF. The chain links TRBV5-8 to TRBJ1-5; 8 positions agree with TRBD1. Germline V gene lookup returns CDR1 SGHTS and CDR2 YDEGEE. The CDR3 covers 16 residues. Unmatched junction bases numbered 11, after V lost 2 bases and J lost 7 bases.

V gene TRBV4-2 combines with J gene TRBJ2-2; D may be TRBD1 or TRBD2 (5 bases each). Per the germline V gene, CDR1 is LGHNA and CDR2 is YNFKEQ. Trimming removed 3 bases at V and 2 bases at J, with 13 bases between. The length of the CDR3 is 16 residues. CDR3 loop: CASSQEAGQNTGELFF. The CDR3 DNA sequence: TGTGCCAGCAGCCAGGAGGCCGGACAAAACACCGGGGAGCTGTTTTTT.

This chain connects TRBV4-1 to TRBJ1-2, with no clear D. The CDR3 has 16 residues. The germline gives CDR1 MGHRA, CDR2 YSYEKL. V was trimmed by 5 bases and J by 4 bases, leaving 20 bases between them. This CDR3 is CASSISMNRKTYGYTF. The CDR3 DNA reads TGCGCCAGCAGCATCTCGATGAACCGAAAGACCTATGGCTACACCTTC.

V usage is TRBV7-3 and J usage is TRBJ1-1, with D uncertain. CDR1 and CDR2 from the germline V gene are SGHTA and FQGTGA. Trimming took 5 bases from V and 2 from J, leaving 9 bases between them. The CDR3 contains 13 residues. This chain's CDR3 is CASSADGNTEAFF. The CDR3 DNA sequence: TGTGCCAGCAGCGCCGACGGTAACACTGAAGCTTTCTTT. Looking up the rest from reference TRBV7-3 and TRBJ1-1 gives the full variable domain: GAGVSQTPSNKVTEKGKYVELRCDPISGHTALYWYRQSLGQGPEFLIYFQGTGAADDSGLPNDRFFAVRPEGSVSTLKIQRTERGDSAVYLCASSADGNTEAFFGQGTRLTVV.

The J gene is TRBJ2-1, the V gene TRBV5-4; D is undetermined. Per germline, CDR1 SGHNT and CDR2 YYREEE (reference sequence). Trimming shortened V by 4 bases and J by 9 bases, and 17 bases separated the two germline ends. The CDR3 is made up of 14 amino acids. The CDR3 is CASSGPRRLGEQFF. The CDR3, as DNA: TGTGCCAGCAGCGGCCCCAGACGTCTAGGTGAGCAGTTCTTC.

The chain employs TRBV27 and TRBJ1-6; D ambiguous. The germline V and J ends were trimmed by 6 bases and 7 bases, with 10 bases remaining between them. Germline V lookup: CDR1 MNHEY, CDR2 SMNVEV (reference sequence). The CDR3 sequence is 13 residues long. In DNA, the CDR3 is TGTGCCAGCAGCCGGGGTAGAAATTCACCCCTCCACTTT. Translated: CASSRGRNSPLHF.

The chain recombines TRBV7-2 with TRBJ1-2; 7 nucleotides agree with TRBD1. Germline V gene data show CDR1 as SGHTA and CDR2 as FQGNSA. The V gene end was trimmed by 5 bases and the J gene end by 6 bases; junction bases not matched to a gene: 3. The CDR3 length is 12 residues. The CDR3 DNA reads as TGTGCCAGCAGCAACAGGGGCGATGGCTACACCTTC. Amino acids: CASSNRGDGYTF.

V and J are TRBV4-3 and TRBJ1-5; D uncertain. The ends were cut back, 0 bases at V and 5 bases at J, with 8 bases in the middle. The CDR3 runs to 14 residues. Germline V gene sequence: CDR1 LGHNA, CDR2 YSLEER. The CDR3 is CASSQETNDQPQHF. The CDR3 DNA reads as TGCGCCAGCAGCCAAGAGACTAACGATCAGCCCCAGCATTTT.

V usage is TRBV11-2 and J usage is TRBJ2-2; D is ambiguous. The V end was cut by 2 bases, the J end by 4 bases, with 2 bases between. The germline gives CDR1 SGHAT, CDR2 FQNNGV. This CDR3 contains 12 residues. Here the CDR3 reads CASSLFTGELFF. The CDR3 nucleotides are TGTGCCAGCAGCTTATTCACCGGGGAGCTGTTTTTT.

The sample holds one count of this clone. This chain links TRBV6-1 with TRBJ2-6; 9 positions agree with TRBD1. The V gene's germline CDR1 is MNHNS and CDR2 SASEGT. The CDR3 is 15 residues long. The V gene end was trimmed by 8 bases and the J gene end by 2 bases; junction bases not matched to a gene: 4. For the CDR3, the DNA is TGTGCCAGCCGGACAGGGGTTGCTGGGGCCAACGTCCTGACTTTC. Encoded protein: CASRTGVAGANVLTF.

This clone is a singleton in its sample. This chain uses TRBV6-4 with TRBJ1-1; TRBD1 might be the D (5 bases). V dropped 0 bases and J dropped 3 bases, with 11 bases sitting between them. This CDR3 comprises 15 residues. Germline V gene data show CDR1 as MRHNA and CDR2 as SNTAGT. The CDR3 region has the DNA TGTGCCAGCAGTGACTCCCGGACGGGGCACACTGAAGCTTTCTTT. It specifies CASSDSRTGHTEAFF.

V is TRBV9 and J is TRBJ2-2; D may correspond to TRBD1 or TRBD2 (5 bases each). Between the trimmed V and J ends, which lost 6 bases and 2 bases, there was a span of 11 bases. CDR3 size: 14 residues. From germline, CDR1 is SGDLS and CDR2 YYNGEE. The CDR3 is CASNRDDNTGELFF. CDR3 bases: TGTGCCAGCAACCGGGACGACAACACCGGGGAGCTGTTTTTT.

This clone was observed a single time. The chain couples TRBV6-6 to TRBJ1-2, with TRBD1 matching 11 bases. V was clipped by 6 bases and J by 7 bases; unmatched bases: 7. The CDR3 has 14 residues. Germline-derived CDR1 and CDR2 are MNHNY and SVGAGI (reference sequence). Here the CDR3 reads CASSAGQGASGYTF. CDR3 in DNA: TGTGCCAGCAGCGCCGGACAGGGGGCGAGTGGCTACACCTTC.

The CDR3 protein is CASFPGSANTGELFF. The CDR3 DNA reads TGTGCCAGCTTCCCGGGCAGCGCGAACACCGGGGAGCTGTTTTTT. V is TRBV18 and J is TRBJ2-2; D gene unclear. Trimming left V 7 bases short and J 0 bases short, with 12 bases between. Germline assignment: CDR1 KGHSH and CDR2 LQKENI. This CDR3 region has 15 residues. Supplemented by reference TRBV18 and TRBJ2-2, the full variable domain reads NAGVMQNPRHLVRRRGQEARLRCSPMKGHSHVYWYRQLPEEGLKFMVYLQKENIIDESGMPKERFSAEFPKEGPSILRIQQVVRGDSAAYFCASFPGSANTGELFFGEGSRLTVL.

The gene calls are TRBV10-3 and TRBJ1-3; no reliable D call. Germline assignment: CDR1 ENHRY and CDR2 SYGVKD. V lost 10 bases, J lost 0 bases, and 10 bases lay in between. The CDR3 is made up of 13 amino acids. The CDR3 is CASGRFSGNTIYF. CDR3 nucleotides: TGTGCCAGTGGACGGTTCTCTGGAAACACCATATATTTT.

The J gene is TRBJ2-1, the V gene TRBV5-1; perhaps TRBD1 as D (6 bases). Germline values: CDR1 SGHRS, CDR2 YFSETQ. The length of the CDR3 is 15 residues. V shed 1 base and J shed 9 bases, with 17 bases lying between them. CDR3 bases: TGCGCCAGCAGCTTGCTCGGCAGCCGAGGGGGTGAGCAGTTCTTC. Protein: CASSLLGSRGGEQFF.

This chain joins TRBV5-6 and TRBJ1-1, with no clear D. Per the germline V gene, CDR1 is SGHDT and CDR2 is YYEEEE. The CDR3 contains 13 residues. Trimming pared 4 bases from V and 0 bases from J, leaving 7 bases between. The CDR3 DNA reads TGTGCCAGCAGCACGGGTCTGAACACTGAAGCTTTCTTT. Amino acid sequence: CASSTGLNTEAFF.